This T cell receptor beta chain was retrieved from a study of blood T cell repertoires in COVID-19 (TCRdb year 2020). Regarding the research as a whole: Samples covering the acute and convalescent phases of COVID-19 were provided by collaborators in the United States, Italy and Spain. The prospective study material was composed of cDNA or gDNA derived from T cells, B-cell-depleted T cells, or PBMCs. The dataset comprised deeply sampled blood TCRbeta repertoires from subjects exposed to, actively infected with, or recovered from COVID-19. The repertoires were released in a freely available public database intended as a resource for research on the immune response to SARS-CoV-2. Samples came from the ongoing ImmuneRACE study (first 160 participants) plus 1,254 subjects from 6 global collaborators. Nearly every sample came with metadata listing a de-identified subject ID, COVID-19 status, age in years and sex. HLA class I and class II types, where available, came from metadata supplied by the sample provider rather than from assay-based typing.

TCRbeta CDR3 regions were amplified from genomic DNA by means of the immunoSEQ Assay, a bias-controlled multiplex PCR. The source study handled its data this way. Within the assay, amplification of reference gene primers was used to estimate how many nucleated cells each sample contained. To quantify the absolute abundance of each unique TCRbeta CDR3 rearrangement, sequence reads were collapsed and filtered. For each sample, productive Simpson clonality was calculated by taking the square root of Simpson's diversity index across productive rearrangements. TCRdb provides this immuneACCESS table in a form limited to in-frame rearrangements. Some clones are lacking; in checked studies, under half of them reflect an unresolved V gene, and why the rest are absent is not known. The D gene and trimming were derived from the DNA, and the V and J assignments and clone size from that table. The sample profile shows 200,000 to 300,000 clones; around 81% of them were found once. Jointly, the top ten make up around 7.5% of the sample.

General findings and caveats noted by the study authors: How much clinical and demographic metadata was included differed by source and by participant, and the metadata was provided uncurated.

In Seattle, one collaborating source enrolled patients while the infection was active and tracked those patients longitudinally over the course of disease. Collaborating institutions collected whole blood in K2EDTA tubes following their own protocols. Collaborator samples were shipped for TCRbeta analysis as frozen whole blood, isolated PBMCs, or DNA extracted from either sample type. For this clone: Its antigen is currently not known. No base-level quality is on record; no much larger clone is a single base apart.

According to the germline V gene (reference sequence), CDR1 reads SGHAT and CDR2 reads FQDESV. Trimming removed 4 bases from V and 2 bases from J; the gene matches leave 5 bases unexplained. From its cysteine to its phenylalanine, the CDR3 spans 16 amino acids. Just the 48-base CDR3 DNA is kept, in frame starting at base 1. This receptor was taken from a woman aged 80 or over with COVID-19, enrolled during active disease. This chain is built from TRBV11-1 and TRBJ2-3, with 11 junctional bases fitting TRBD2. Material for sequencing was peripheral blood. The nucleotide sequence reads TGTGCCAGCAGCTCCGGTAGCGGGGGGGTCACAGATACGCAGTATTTT. Translated, it reads CASSSGSGGVTDTQYF.